These T cell receptor beta chains were read from a single sample in a study of control samples from healthy donors and cancer patients. Generated by immunoSEQ multiplex PCR, the TCRdb table keeps only in-frame clones and is missing some. The table has 45,000 to 60,000 clones, more than 80% seen once; the top ten hold 0.65% to 0.95%. Sequenced: PBMCs. The receptors were sampled from a man younger than 45 with colorectal cancer. Each CDR3 is given with its conserved first and last residue. Fields, in order: CDR3 protein, CDR3 DNA, D gene, J gene, V gene. D genes are given only for firm matches.

CASSPSLDPGELFF TGTGCCAGCTCACCTTCACTAGATCCCGGGGAGCTGTTTTTT - TRBJ2-2 TRBV18
CASSAGRGDTDTQYF TGTGCCAGCAGTGCGGGAAGGGGCGACACAGATACGCAGTATTTT - TRBJ2-3 TRBV6-4
CASSLDSYNEQFF TGTGCCAGCAGCTTAGACAGTTACAATGAGCAGTTCTTC - TRBJ2-1 TRBV7-2
CASSSLGLAGENTGELFF TGTGCCAGTAGTAGTTTGGGACTAGCGGGTGAGAACACCGGGGAGCTGTTTTTT TRBD2 TRBJ2-2 TRBV19
CASSAVAGDSTDTQYF TGTGCCAGCAGTGCAGTAGCGGGAGATAGCACAGATACGCAGTATTTT TRBD2 TRBJ2-3 TRBV6-4
CSVLRGGESYGYTF TGCAGCGTACTCAGGGGAGGGGAGTCTTATGGCTACACCTTC - TRBJ1-2 TRBV29-1
CASSQDGGFVLNTEAFF TGCGCCAGCAGCCAAGATGGGGGTTTTGTGTTGAACACTGAAGCTTTCTTT - TRBJ1-1 TRBV4-1
CASGLVPVTSHNQPQHF TGTGCTAGTGGTTTGGTACCCGTAACTTCGCATAATCAGCCCCAGCATTTT - TRBJ1-5 TRBV12-5
CRAGQSETQYF TGCAGGGCGGGGCAGAGCGAGACCCAGTACTTC - TRBJ2-5 TRBV20-1
CASKGLAGPGELFF TGTGCCAGCAAAGGACTAGCGGGGCCCGGGGAGCTGTTTTTT TRBD2 TRBJ2-2 TRBV7-2
CASSFRGGDQPQHF TGTGCCAGCAGTTTCCGAGGGGGGGATCAGCCCCAGCATTTT - TRBJ1-5 TRBV27
CAWSHLYNSGNTIYF TGTGCCTGGAGCCACCTGTACAACTCTGGAAACACCATATATTTT - TRBJ1-3 TRBV30
CASSQDSGAWYNEQFF TGTGCCAGCAGCCAAGATAGCGGGGCCTGGTACAATGAGCAGTTCTTC TRBD2 TRBJ2-1 TRBV14